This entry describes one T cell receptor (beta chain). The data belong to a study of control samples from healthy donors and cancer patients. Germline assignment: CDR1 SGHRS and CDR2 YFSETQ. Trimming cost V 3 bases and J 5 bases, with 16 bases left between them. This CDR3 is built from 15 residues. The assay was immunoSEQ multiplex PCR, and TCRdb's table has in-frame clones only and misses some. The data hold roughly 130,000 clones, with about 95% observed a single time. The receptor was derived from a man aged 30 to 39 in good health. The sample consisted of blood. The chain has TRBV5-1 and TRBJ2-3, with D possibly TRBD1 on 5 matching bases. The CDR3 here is CASSSTGRVLDTQYF. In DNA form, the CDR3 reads TGCGCCAGCAGCTCGACGGGCAGGGTTTTAGATACGCAGTATTTT.